This TCR beta chain was sequenced during a study of blood T cell repertoires in COVID-19. Study-wide background: Nucleic acid was either cDNA or gDNA, and it came from T cells, B-cell-depleted T cells, or PBMCs.

This CDR3 comprises 13 residues. V lost 1 base and J lost 6, with 10 bases in between. Germline CDR1 is SGHRS and CDR2 is YFSETQ. Only in-frame clones appear in the TCRdb table, and some are missing; sequencing was by immunoSEQ multiplex PCR. The repertoire includes about 270,000 clones, less than 90% of them detected once, and 10% to 15% sits in the top ten. This sequence was found in a woman aged 70 to 79 with COVID-19, enrolled during active disease. The specimen sequenced was peripheral blood. This sequence joins TRBV5-1 and TRBJ1-2; D remains unclear. DNA for the CDR3: TGCGCCAGCAGCTTGCCCGGGTTTAATGGCTACACCTTC. This sequence encodes CASSLPGFNGYTF.